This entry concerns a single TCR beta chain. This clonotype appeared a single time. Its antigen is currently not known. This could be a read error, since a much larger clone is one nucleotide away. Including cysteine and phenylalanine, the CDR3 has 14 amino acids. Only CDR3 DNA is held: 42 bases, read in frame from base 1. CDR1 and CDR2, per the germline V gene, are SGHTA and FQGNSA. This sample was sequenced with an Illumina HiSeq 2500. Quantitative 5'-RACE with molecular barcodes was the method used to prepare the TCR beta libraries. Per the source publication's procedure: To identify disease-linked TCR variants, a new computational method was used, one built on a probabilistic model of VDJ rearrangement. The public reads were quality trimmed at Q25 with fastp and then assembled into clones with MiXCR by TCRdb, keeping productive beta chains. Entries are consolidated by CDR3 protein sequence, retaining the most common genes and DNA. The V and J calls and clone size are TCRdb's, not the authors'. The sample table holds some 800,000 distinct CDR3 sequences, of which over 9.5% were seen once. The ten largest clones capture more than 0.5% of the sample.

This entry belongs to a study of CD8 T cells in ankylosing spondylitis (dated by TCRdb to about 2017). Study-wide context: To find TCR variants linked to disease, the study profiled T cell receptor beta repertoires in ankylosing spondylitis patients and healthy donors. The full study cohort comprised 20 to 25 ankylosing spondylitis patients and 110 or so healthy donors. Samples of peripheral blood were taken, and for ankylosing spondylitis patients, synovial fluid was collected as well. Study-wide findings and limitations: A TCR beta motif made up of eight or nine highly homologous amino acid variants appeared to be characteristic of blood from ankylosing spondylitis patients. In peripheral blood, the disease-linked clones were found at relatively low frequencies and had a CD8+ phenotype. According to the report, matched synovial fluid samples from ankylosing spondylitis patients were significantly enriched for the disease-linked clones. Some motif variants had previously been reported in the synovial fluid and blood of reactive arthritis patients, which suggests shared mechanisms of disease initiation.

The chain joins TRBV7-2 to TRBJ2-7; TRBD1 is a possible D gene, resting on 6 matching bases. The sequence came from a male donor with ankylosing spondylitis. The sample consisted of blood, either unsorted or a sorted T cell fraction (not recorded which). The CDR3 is CASSPRQASHEQYF. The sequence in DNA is TGTGCCAGCAGCCCTAGACAGGCCTCCCACGAGCAGTACTTC.